This entry lists 32 T cell receptor beta chains sequenced from one sample in a study of vaccination and CD4 T cells after COVID-19. Their antigens are not known. Treatment denoted: approximately nine-day PBMC culture with coronavirus spike peptide pools or control peptides (ViraFEST assay). CD4+ T cells that came from the unexposed donor were collected before the COVID-19 pandemic (2011-2018). The assay that was used to sequence DNA from cultured CD4+ T cells was the Oncomine TCR Beta short-read assay. Genomic DNA extraction was carried out from cultured CD4+ T cells. Via MiXCR, TCRdb re-called the PCR reads, giving one row per CDR3 protein. The sample lists over 7,500 distinct CDR3 sequences, about 44% occurring once. Sequencing used CD4+ T cells from blood, cultured in vitro. These receptors were obtained from a human donor in good health.

The chain joins TRBV6-4 to TRBJ1-2, with no clear D. CDR3 length equals 13 residues. Germline CDR1 reads MRHNA; CDR2 reads SNTAGT. Trimming took off 6 bases at V and 4 bases at J, with 12 bases between the two ends. The CDR3 nucleotides read TGTGCCAGCAGCGAGGGAGTCGGCTATGGCTACACCTTC. Its translation is CASSEGVGYGYTF.

This clonotype occurred a few times. The DNA for the CDR3 is TGTGCCAGCAGTGAGGTGGACTATGGCTACACCTTC. Its translation: CASSEVDYGYTF. The chain couples TRBV6-2 or TRBV6-3 to TRBJ1-2, with unresolved D. The CDR3 runs to 12 residues. Germline CDR1 and CDR2: MNHEY and SVGEGT. Between the trimmed V and J ends, which lost 5 bases and 3 bases, there was a span of 7 bases.

The rearrangement uses TRBV6-5 and TRBJ2-3, with D tentatively TRBD2 (5 bases). CDR1 and CDR2 (germline): MNHEY, SVGAGI. V lost 2 bases and J 1 base, leaving 19 bases between the germline ends. The CDR3 contains 18 residues. The CDR3 coding sequence is TGTGCCAGCAGTTACGGGTCCCCTAGCCAAAAGGGCACAGATACGCAGTATTTT. This codes for CASSYGSPSQKGTDTQYF.

This clonotype was recorded a few times. The chain has TRBV10-2 and TRBJ1-5; D might be TRBD1 (5 bases). From germline, CDR1 is WSHSY and CDR2 SAAADI. The V end was cut by 0 bases, the J end by 2 bases, with 8 bases between. The CDR3 is made up of 15 amino acids. Here the CDR3 DNA reads TGCGCCAGCAGTGAGTCCGGGGGAGGCAATCAGCCCCAGCATTTT. Protein product: CASSESGGGNQPQHF.

This sequence joins TRBV24-1 and TRBJ2-3; 12 nucleotides match TRBD2. The ends lost 0 bases at V and 4 bases at J; junction bases unmatched: 4. CDR1 is KGHDR, CDR2 SFDVKD, per germline. CDR3 size: 17 residues. Here the CDR3 DNA reads TGTGCCACCAGTGATTTGCCTAGCGGGAGGGCCTCAGATACGCAGTATTTT. Translating it yields CATSDLPSGRASDTQYF.

The chain combines TRBV10-3 with TRBJ1-2, with D perhaps TRBD1 (5 bases). CDR3 length: 14 amino acids. Germline V gives CDR1 ENHRY, CDR2 SYGVKD. Trimming took off 8 bases at V and 2 bases at J, with 15 bases between the two ends. CDR3 coding DNA: TGTGCCATCCCGACTGGGACTTCGAACTATGGCTACACCTTC. Protein product: CAIPTGTSNYGYTF.

The sample holds a few counts of this clonotype. CDR3 bases: TGCGCCAGCAGCCAAGACGGGAGGGCCTACGAGCAGTACTTC. Amino acids: CASSQDGRAYEQYF. The chain employs TRBV4-3 and TRBJ2-7, with TRBD2 identical over 8 bases. From germline, CDR1 is LGHNA and CDR2 YSLEER. The J segment lost 2 bases and the V segment lost 0 bases, leaving 0 bases of the junction unmatched. The CDR3 length is 14 residues.

The CDR3 DNA sequence: TGTGCCAGCAGCTTGGCCGGGACAGGGCGAGGCTACACCTTC. The encoded protein is CASSLAGTGRGYTF. The rearrangement uses TRBV5-6 and TRBJ1-2; the match to TRBD1 covers 9 bases. Germline V gene data show CDR1 as SGHDT and CDR2 as YYEEEE. This CDR3 region has 14 residues. V shed 0 bases and J 8 bases; nucleotides not matched to a gene: 5.

The table lists this clonotype with a few counts. The J gene is TRBJ2-3, the V gene TRBV10-3, with 7 bases fitting TRBD1. The junction had 5 bases not matched to a gene; V was cut back by 10 bases and J by 4 bases. The length of the CDR3 is 12 residues. The germline V gene has CDR1 ENHRY and CDR2 SYGVKD. The CDR3 bases are TGTGCCACCTTAGACAGGGCAGATACGCAGTATTTT. Translation: CATLDRADTQYF.

In its sample, this clonotype was seen a few times. The chain's CDR3 is CASSSPPGRAAMEQYF. CDR3 bases: TGTGCCAGCAGCTCCCCCCCGGGACGCGCGGCCATGGAGCAGTACTTC. This chain connects TRBV7-2 to TRBJ2-7, with D possibly being TRBD1 or TRBD2 (5 bases each). Trimming pared 4 bases from V and 7 bases from J, leaving 23 bases between. Germline loops: CDR1 SGHTA, CDR2 FQGNSA. This CDR3 comprises 16 residues.

V and J are TRBV2 and TRBJ1-2; TRBD1 agrees at 7 bases. Per the germline V gene, CDR1 is SNHLY and CDR2 is FYNNEI. The CDR3 sequence is 13 residues long. Trimming at V came to 10 bases and at J to 6 bases, leaving 11 bases not matched to a gene. The CDR3 loop reads CAITTRQGDGYTF. The DNA of the CDR3 is TGTGCCATCACAACCCGACAGGGAGATGGCTACACCTTC. Full variable domain (outside the CDR3, taken from reference TRBV2 and TRBJ1-2): EPEVTQTPSHQVTQMGQEVILRCVPISNHLYFYWYRQILGQKVEFLVSFYNNEISEKSEIFDDQFSVERPDGSNFTLKIRSTKLEDSAMYFCAITTRQGDGYTFGSGTRLTVV.

The V call is TRBV19, the J call TRBJ2-5, with D perhaps matching TRBD1 (6 bases). Germline-derived CDR1 and CDR2 are LNHDA and SQIVND (reference sequence). This CDR3 has 16 residues. Trimming pared 1 base from V and 4 bases from J, leaving 16 bases between. CDR3 in amino acids: CASSIVPRSTGETQYF. The CDR3, as DNA: TGTGCCAGTAGTATAGTGCCTCGATCGACAGGAGAGACCCAGTACTTC.

This rearrangement joins TRBV28 to TRBJ1-1; 9 bases are shared with TRBD1. Germline values: CDR1 MDHEN, CDR2 SYDVKM. The CDR3 sequence is 15 residues long. J was trimmed by 1 base and V by 8 bases; bases with no gene match: 8. CDR3 DNA: TGTGCCAGCTGGTTACCGGGACAGGGGAACACTGAAGCTTTCTTT. As protein: CASWLPGQGNTEAFF.

There are a few counts of this clonotype. The chain joins TRBV6-2 or TRBV6-3 to TRBJ2-2, with D hard to call. This CDR3 is 13 amino acids long. Germline V gene sequence: CDR1 MNHEY, CDR2 SVGEGT. Trimming removed 8 bases at V and 3 bases at J, with 10 bases between. The CDR3 here is CASGHGYTGELFF. The CDR3 DNA reads as TGTGCCAGCGGTCACGGTTACACCGGGGAGCTGTTTTTT.

V usage is TRBV7-3 and J usage is TRBJ2-3, with 11 positions matching TRBD2. The CDR3 consists of 18 residues. The V gene end was trimmed by 6 bases and the J gene end by 4 bases; junction bases not matched to a gene: 15. CDR1 is SGHTA, CDR2 FQGTGA, per germline. CDR3 protein: CASSATSGSLSGPDTQYF. In nucleotides, the CDR3 is TGTGCCAGCAGTGCCACTAGCGGGAGTCTATCAGGACCAGATACGCAGTATTTT.

V is TRBV7-9 and J is TRBJ2-7; a possible D gene is TRBD2 (5 bases). Trimming stripped 5 bases from V and 6 bases from J, with 17 bases between. CDR1 SEHNR and CDR2 FQNEAQ come from the germline V gene (reference sequence). This CDR3 is 14 amino acids long. CDR3 in DNA: TGTGCCAGCAGCACCACAAGGGCTGGAGGCGAGCAGTACTTC. Protein product: CASSTTRAGGEQYF.

This clonotype was seen a few times. The chain combines TRBV19 with TRBJ1-1; D remains unclear. Germline V gives CDR1 LNHDA, CDR2 SQIVND (reference sequence). CDR3 length: 14 residues. V shed 7 bases and J shed 3 bases, with 15 bases lying between them. The CDR3 DNA sequence: TGTGCCAGTACGATCTTCTCGGGTGACACTGAAGCTTTCTTT. Residues: CASTIFSGDTEAFF.

This chain uses TRBV20-1 with TRBJ1-1, with D possibly TRBD1 on 5 matching bases. The CDR3 spans 14 residues. CDR1 and CDR2 (germline): DFQATT, SNEGSKA (reference sequence). Between the trimmed V and J ends, which lost 2 bases and 6 bases, there was a span of 16 bases. In nucleotides, the CDR3 is TGCAGTGCTAGAAAGGCGGATTTGGGGGCTGAAGCTTTCTTT. Protein product: CSARKADLGAEAFF.

V is TRBV14 and J is TRBJ1-6; weak D call: TRBD1 (5 bases). V lost 3 bases, J lost 5 bases, and 11 bases lay in between. Germline CDR1 reads SGHDN; CDR2 reads FVKESK. The CDR3 consists of 15 residues. The CDR3: CASSQMGPNNSPLHF. In DNA, the CDR3 is TGTGCCAGCAGCCAGATGGGGCCGAATAATTCACCCCTCCACTTT.

This clonotype was seen only a few times. This chain uses TRBV20-1 with TRBJ1-2; 7 nucleotides match TRBD1. CDR3 size: 14 residues. Germline CDR1 reads DFQATT; CDR2 reads SNEGSKA (reference sequence). With 6 bases clipped from V and 4 bases from J, the junction kept 11 bases outside the gene matches. The CDR3 bases are TGCAGTGCCATTTTACGGACAGGCGTCTATGGCTACACCTTC. Amino acid sequence: CSAILRTGVYGYTF.

This clonotype occurred a few times. The genes are TRBV27 and TRBJ1-1; a possible D gene is TRBD1 (6 bases). This CDR3 is built from 14 residues. The germline V gene encodes CDR1 MNHEY and CDR2 SMNVEV (reference sequence). With 7 bases removed from V and 0 bases from J, the gap between germline ends came to 12 bases. In DNA, the CDR3 is TGTGCCAGCAACGCGGACAGCTTGAACACTGAAGCTTTCTTT. Translated: CASNADSLNTEAFF.

This clonotype was observed a few times. This chain joins TRBV6-1 and TRBJ1-1; no reliable D call. Germline CDR1 is MNHNS and CDR2 is SASEGT. Trimming removed 7 bases from V and 2 bases from J, with 8 bases in between. CDR3 length: 12 amino acids. CDR3 loop: CASNRLNTEAFF. CDR3 nucleotides: TGTGCCAGCAACCGACTCAACACTGAAGCTTTCTTT.

The chain couples TRBV19 to TRBJ1-5, with TRBD1 as a possible D gene (6 bases). The V gene lost 7 bases and the J gene lost 0 bases, with 22 bases spanning the gap. The CDR3 sequence is 18 residues long. CDR1 LNHDA and CDR2 SQIVND come from the germline V gene (reference sequence). The DNA for the CDR3 is TGTGCCAGTATAGCGGGGACACCAATGCCCTATAGCAATCAGCCCCAGCATTTT. It encodes CASIAGTPMPYSNQPQHF.

The chain recombines TRBV7-9 with TRBJ1-1; the D gene is possibly TRBD1 (6 bases). V was cut by 6 bases and J by 3 bases, with 14 bases left in between. CDR1 and CDR2 (germline): SEHNR, FQNEAQ (reference sequence). The CDR3 sequence is 14 residues long. The CDR3 region is CASRSQGGDTEAFF. CDR3 sequence (DNA): TGTGCCAGCAGATCTCAAGGGGGGGACACTGAAGCTTTCTTT.

J is TRBJ1-5 and V is TRBV6-5; D possibly corresponds to TRBD1 (6 bases). This CDR3 has 16 residues. CDR1 is MNHEY, CDR2 SVGAGI, per germline. V gave up 4 bases and J gave up 1 base, with 14 bases separating them. The CDR3 region has the DNA TGTGCCAGCAGTTCCCTTATGGACAGAAGCAATCAGCCCCAGCATTTT. Amino acid sequence: CASSSLMDRSNQPQHF.

The chain uses TRBV28 and TRBJ2-3; 9 nucleotides match TRBD2. Germline V gene sequence: CDR1 MDHEN, CDR2 SYDVKM. This CDR3 has 16 residues. The ends lost 3 bases at V and 0 bases at J; junction bases unmatched: 4. The CDR3 DNA sequence: TGTGCCAGCAGTTTTGCGGGAGGGGTTAGCACAGATACGCAGTATTTT. Translation: CASSFAGGVSTDTQYF.

The chain has TRBV5-5 and TRBJ1-6; D not certain. Trimming left V 0 bases short and J 7 bases short, with 5 bases between. The germline V gene has CDR1 SGHKS and CDR2 YYEKEE (reference sequence). The CDR3 runs to 13 residues. Here the CDR3 reads CASSLVRNSPLHF. The CDR3 coding sequence is TGTGCCAGCAGCTTGGTTCGGAATTCACCCCTCCACTTT.

The CDR3 reads CASSLRTGGHGYTF. The DNA for the CDR3 is TGTGCCAGCAGTTTACGGACAGGGGGTCATGGCTACACCTTC. The chain has TRBV12-3 or TRBV12-4 and TRBJ1-2, with TRBD1 identical over 10 bases. CDR3 length: 14 residues. Germline trimming cut 2 bases from V and 6 bases from J; bases unmatched to any gene: 3.

V is TRBV10-3 and J is TRBJ1-5; possible D gene TRBD1, 5 bases. Deletions cut 7 bases from V and 3 bases from J, with 10 bases between. The CDR3 has 13 amino acids. CDR1 is ENHRY and CDR2 is SYGVKD in the germline V gene. The CDR3 region is CAITRDVNQPQHF. The CDR3 DNA follows: TGTGCCATCACCAGGGATGTCAATCAGCCCCAGCATTTT.

This clonotype is medium-sized (0.01 to 0.1%) within its sample. The chain couples TRBV7-3 to TRBJ2-3; 9 nucleotides agree with TRBD1. CDR1 and CDR2 from the germline V gene are SGHTA and FQGTGA. This CDR3 spans 16 amino acids. The V segment lost 3 bases and the J segment 4 bases; nucleotides outside the gene matches: 8. In DNA form, the CDR3 reads TGTGCCAGCAGCTTGGCCGGGACAGGGTTCGCAGATACGCAGTATTTT. Translated, it gives CASSLAGTGFADTQYF.

This clonotype was counted between two and nine times. The J gene is TRBJ2-1, the V gene TRBV7-2; 10 bases fit TRBD2. The CDR3 has 15 amino acids. Germline V lookup: CDR1 SGHTA, CDR2 FQGNSA. V lost 2 bases and J lost 9; bases outside the gene matches: 7. In DNA, the CDR3 is TGTGCCAGCAGCTTAAATCTAGCGGGAGTATCTGAGCAGTTCTTC. Residues: CASSLNLAGVSEQFF.

This clonotype is medium-sized by share. The chain is built from TRBV4-3 and TRBJ1-6; 9 bases agree with TRBD1. Germline V CDR1 and CDR2: LGHNA, YSLEER. This CDR3 spans 17 amino acids. The junction had 14 bases not matched to a gene; V was cut back by 4 bases and J by 10 bases. This CDR3 is CASSLFPPGQGNSPLHF. The CDR3 region has the DNA TGCGCCAGCAGCCTTTTCCCCCCGGGACAGGGAAACTCACCCCTCCACTTT.